This is a list of T cell receptor beta chains from one sample in a study of Ad26.COV2.S vaccination and SARS-CoV-2 variants. Data came from immunoSEQ multiplex PCR; TCRdb stores just in-frame clones and leaves some out. Among some 300,000 clones, approximately 80% were seen once, and the ten largest hold 2.1%. Material: peripheral blood, obtained in a trial of Ad26.COV2.S vaccine versus placebo. These TCRs come from a person aged 18-60 years who received the Ad26.COV2.S COVID-19 vaccine or a placebo. Both conserved end residues are part of each CDR3. The D gene is left open where the match is weak. Size is omitted from some rows. Given values are once, few, many or a class for expanded clones.

v_gene,j_gene,d_gene,abundance,CDR3nt,CDR3aa
TRBV3-1/TRBV3-2,TRBJ2-1,NA,NA,TGTGCCAGCAGCCAAGATCTAGCAGAATACAATGAGCAGTTCTTC,CASSQDLAEYNEQFF
TRBV18,TRBJ1-5,NA,NA,TGTGCCAGCTCACGCTCCGGGACAACGGCCCAGCATTTT,CASSRSGTTAQHF
TRBV6-5,TRBJ1-2,NA,NA,TGTGCCAGCAGTTACTCGATGTCCTCGGGAGGCTACACCTTC,CASSYSMSSGGYTF
TRBV28,TRBJ2-1,NA,NA,TGTGCCAGCAGTTTGGGACTTTACAATGAGCAGTTCTTC,CASSLGLYNEQFF
TRBV9,TRBJ1-2,NA,NA,TGTGCCAGCAGCGTAGCTACTGGGCCCGGCTCCTATGGCTACACCTTC,CASSVATGPGSYGYTF
TRBV5-1,TRBJ2-5,TRBD1,NA,TGCGCCAGCAGACCGACAGGGTCGGAGACCCAGTACTTC,CASRPTGSETQYF
TRBV27,TRBJ1-5,NA,NA,TGTGCCAGCAGTTTATTCGGTCAGCCCCAGCATTTT,CASSLFGQPQHF
TRBV11-2,TRBJ2-1,NA,NA,TGTGCCAGCAGCTTAGAGTCGGGAGAGCAGTTCTTC,CASSLESGEQFF
TRBV6-2/TRBV6-3,TRBJ1-1,NA,once,TGTGCCAGCAGTTACTCCCCACCTTCGGGGAACACTGAAGCTTTCTTT,CASSYSPPSGNTEAFF
TRBV28,TRBJ1-2,NA,NA,TGTGCCAGCACGGGACCGGAAGATGGCTACACCTTC,CASTGPEDGYTF
TRBV11-3,TRBJ1-3,TRBD1,NA,TGTGCCAGCAGCCCAAGACAGGGTGCCGCTGGAAACACCATATATTTT,CASSPRQGAAGNTIYF
TRBV28,TRBJ1-4,NA,NA,TGTGCCAGCAGTCTCCGCCCGGTTGGGGTTTCAGCTAATGAAAAACTGTTTTTT,CASSLRPVGVSANEKLFF
TRBV5-4,TRBJ2-5,TRBD2,NA,TGTGCCAGCAGCTCCGTACTAGCGGGGGACCAAGAGACCCAGTACTTC,CASSSVLAGDQETQYF
TRBV24-1,TRBJ2-7,NA,NA,TGTGCCACCAGTGATTTGCTCTCGGGACGTCAGTACTTC,CATSDLLSGRQYF
TRBV5-4,TRBJ2-6,NA,NA,TGTGCCAGCAGCCGCCCCACAGGCGGGGCCAACGTCCTGACTTTC,CASSRPTGGANVLTF
TRBV5-1,TRBJ2-1,TRBD2,NA,TGCGCCAGCAGCTTGTTCCGGGGGGACAATGAGCAGTTCTTC,CASSLFRGDNEQFF
TRBV9,TRBJ1-3,NA,NA,TGTGCCAGCAGCGTAGGTGGAGGGAGCTCTGGAAACACCATATATTTT,CASSVGGGSSGNTIYF
TRBV28,TRBJ2-1,TRBD2,NA,TGTGCCAGCAGCCCCTCCGGGGGGAGGTCCTACAATGAGCAGTTCTTC,CASSPSGGRSYNEQFF
TRBV19,TRBJ1-2,NA,NA,TGTGCCAGTAGTATTCCTTTTGAGGGGATCGGTGGCTACACCTTC,CASSIPFEGIGGYTF
TRBV5-1,TRBJ1-6,NA,NA,TGCGCCAGCAGCTCAATCGGACGGAGAAATTCACCCCTCCACTTT,CASSSIGRRNSPLHF
TRBV18,TRBJ2-7,NA,NA,TGTGCCAGCTCACCAGGGGTCGTAGGGGAGCAGTACTTC,CASSPGVVGEQYF
TRBV9,TRBJ2-3,TRBD1,NA,TGTGCCAGCCAGGAATCGGGACAGGGACCAGATACGCAGTATTTT,CASQESGQGPDTQYF
TRBV5-1,TRBJ2-5,NA,few,TGCGCCAGCAGCTTGGCCATGCGAGAGACCCAGTACTTC,CASSLAMRETQYF
TRBV5-1,TRBJ2-7,NA,NA,TGCGCCAGCAGCTTGGCCTGGATGGGGGCCTACGAGCAGTACTTC,CASSLAWMGAYEQYF
TRBV24-1,TRBJ2-5,TRBD1,NA,TGTGCCACCAGTGATTCAGGACAGGGCCAAGAGACCCAGTACTTC,CATSDSGQGQETQYF
TRBV5-1,TRBJ2-7,TRBD1,once,TGCGCCAGCAGCGTCCAGGGGGACGTGGTCGAGCAGTACTTC,CASSVQGDVVEQYF
TRBV10-2,TRBJ2-5,TRBD2,NA,TGCGCCAGCAGTGGGACTAGCGGGGGACAAGAGACCCAGTACTTC,CASSGTSGGQETQYF
TRBV30,TRBJ1-2,TRBD1,NA,TGTGCCTGGAGTCTGGGGCAGGGGGCGCTTGGCTACACCTTC,CAWSLGQGALGYTF
TRBV19,TRBJ1-5,NA,NA,TGTGCCAGTAGTCTTTCTCGGCAGCCCCAGCATTTT,CASSLSRQPQHF
TRBV5-4,TRBJ1-2,NA,NA,TGTGCCAGCAGAGACCCGATGGGGGGGGACTATGGCTACACCTTC,CASRDPMGGDYGYTF
TRBV11-1,TRBJ1-6,TRBD1,NA,TGTGCCAGCAGCCGGACAGGACAATATAATTCACCCCTCCACTTT,CASSRTGQYNSPLHF
TRBV7-9,TRBJ2-7,TRBD1,few,TGTGCCAGCAGCCCTTGGACAGGGTCGAGCTACGAGCAGTACTTC,CASSPWTGSSYEQYF
TRBV2,TRBJ2-1,NA,NA,TGTGCCAGCAGTGAAGGCGGGACCTACAATGAGCAGTTCTTC,CASSEGGTYNEQFF
TRBV24-1,TRBJ2-3,NA,few,TGTGCCACCAGTGATTTAGGGGGGGGCCCCGGGGAAGATACGCAGTATTTT,CATSDLGGGPGEDTQYF
TRBV6-5,TRBJ2-4,NA,NA,TGTGCCAGCACCCCCAGCCTAGCCAAAAACATTCAGTACTTC,CASTPSLAKNIQYF
TRBV12-5,TRBJ1-2,NA,NA,TGTGCTAGTGGTTTGTCAGGGAGGCATGGCTACACCTTC,CASGLSGRHGYTF
TRBV2,TRBJ1-1,NA,NA,TGTGCCAGCAGTGTAGCAGCCCCCCGAGCTTTCTTT,CASSVAAPRAFF
TRBV7-2,TRBJ2-7,NA,NA,TGTGCCAGCACTCTTCAGGGGGGAGATACATACGAGCAGTACTTC,CASTLQGGDTYEQYF
TRBV19,TRBJ2-2,NA,NA,TGTGCCAGTAGTATACCGAGACAGACTTTCACCGGGGAGCTGTTTTTT,CASSIPRQTFTGELFF
TRBV11-3,TRBJ2-7,TRBD1,NA,TGTGCCAGCAGCTTGTTCACAGGGGTGTACTACGAGCAGTACTTC,CASSLFTGVYYEQYF
TRBV9,TRBJ1-2,NA,few,TGTGCCAGCAGCGTAGCCCAGGAACCCATCGGTGGCTACACCTTC,CASSVAQEPIGGYTF
TRBV5-1,TRBJ2-1,TRBD1,NA,TGCGCCAGCGGGACAGGGCCTTCCAATGAGCAGTTCTTC,CASGTGPSNEQFF
TRBV6-5,TRBJ1-1,NA,NA,TGTGCCAGCAGCCTCGGGACTGGGACTGAAGCTTTCTTT,CASSLGTGTEAFF
TRBV2,TRBJ1-4,NA,NA,TGTGCCAGCAGTCTCCAGGGCGGTCCGGTGGAAAAACTGTTTTTT,CASSLQGGPVEKLFF
TRBV19,TRBJ2-1,TRBD2,NA,TGTGCCAGTAGTCACCGTGAGGCGTTAGCGGGAGACAATGAGCAGTTCTTC,CASSHREALAGDNEQFF